This T cell receptor beta chain was sequenced for a study of blood T cells in healthy people across ages. This clonotype was recorded only once. V shed 6 bases, J shed 5 bases, and the junction held 14 bases outside the gene matches. The CDR3 contains 16 residues. The V gene's germline CDR1 is MDHEN and CDR2 SYDVKM. Alongside a J-beta primer mix, a sample-barcoded 5' primer served in a second PCR lasting about 7 to 11 cycles. TCRdb independently ran MiXCR on the 5' RACE reads; one entry per CDR3 protein. Of 2 million or so distinct CDR3 sequences detected, less than 50% appear once; the ten largest clones hold around 2.1%. Each donor supplied 8 to 10 milliliters of peripheral blood.

This chain uses TRBV28 with TRBJ1-2, with 8 bases matching TRBD1. The clonotype comes from a woman aged 40 to 50 in good health. Sequencing input: blood. The CDR3 region is CASRQTGDLVGYGYTF. The CDR3 DNA sequence: TGTGCCAGCAGACAGACAGGGGATTTAGTAGGTTATGGCTACACCTTC.